This T cell receptor beta chain was observed in a study of CD8 T cells in ankylosing spondylitis (dated by TCRdb to 2017 to 2019). At the level of the whole study: The study profiled T cell receptor beta repertoires in healthy donors and ankylosing spondylitis patients to find disease-linked TCR variants. The full study cohort was made up of 25 ankylosing spondylitis patients and some 100 healthy donors. Peripheral blood samples were taken, and synovial fluid was additionally collected from ankylosing spondylitis patients.

Inclusive of the bounding cysteine and phenylalanine, the CDR3 is 13 residues long. The sequence is cut down to CDR3 DNA, 39 bases in frame from base 1. Deletion took 4 bases off V and 1 base off J, with a span of 7 bases between the germline ends. Based on the germline V gene, the CDR1 and CDR2 sequences are ENHRY and SYGVKD. Synovial fluid samples were paired with blood samples taken from the same ankylosing spondylitis patients. As to this clonotype: Its antigen is unknown. Base qualities were left out, and no much larger clone turns up one base away.

What the research found in general, with its limitations: The disease-linked clones were reported as significantly enriched in matched synovial fluid samples from ankylosing spondylitis patients. Some motif variants had previously been reported in the synovial fluid and blood of reactive arthritis patients, which suggests shared mechanisms of disease initiation. A TCR beta motif of seven or eight highly homologous amino acid variants appeared characteristic of blood from ankylosing spondylitis patients. The disease-linked clones showed a CD8+ phenotype and occurred at relatively low frequencies in peripheral blood.

Sequencing took place on an Illumina HiSeq 2500. TCR beta libraries were prepared by quantitative 5'-RACE with molecular barcodes. Processing in the source paper ran as follows. Disease-linked TCR variants were identified with a new computational method built on a probabilistic model of VDJ rearrangement. The public sequencing data were trimmed at Q25 with fastp and processed into clonotypes with MiXCR by TCRdb, which kept only in-frame beta chains. Rows with one shared CDR3 protein collapse into an entry with the most common genes and DNA. TCRdb, not the original authors, processed these V and J calls. The sample yields under 170,000 distinct CDR3 sequences; around 43% were counted once. Roughly 15% of the sample comes from the top ten.

The receptor was derived from a male donor with ankylosing spondylitis. The sequenced sample consisted of synovial fluid, either unsorted or a sorted T cell fraction (not recorded which). The V gene is TRBV10-3 and the J gene is TRBJ1-2, with no confidently assigned D gene. In nucleotide form, the sequence is TGTGCCATCAGTGTGGGGAGTAACTATGGCTACACCTTC. It is translated as CAISVGSNYGYTF.